The 29 T cell receptor beta chains listed next were all sequenced from one sample in a study of blood T cell repertoires in COVID-19. Sequencing was performed with immunoSEQ multiplex PCR; in TCRdb, only in-frame clones are kept and a portion is missing. The sample holds about 120,000 clones, 87% seen once. Sequencing was performed on peripheral blood. All receptors derive from a human donor in a cohort sampled during active COVID-19.

The chain combines TRBV2 with TRBJ2-7, with D tentatively TRBD1 (5 bases). The CDR3 contains 14 residues. Germline CDR1 reads SNHLY; CDR2 reads FYNNEI. V was pared by 8 bases and J by 0 bases, with 14 bases between. CDR3 coding DNA: TGTGCCAGCCGACAGTTAATCTCCTCCTACGAGCAGTACTTC. It codes for CASRQLISSYEQYF. The variable domain in full, with the rest retrieved from reference TRBV2 and TRBJ2-7, is EPEVTQTPSHQVTQMGQEVILRCVPISNHLYFYWYRQILGQKVEFLVSFYNNEISEKSEIFDDQFSVERPDGSNFTLKIRSTKLEDSAMYFCASRQLISSYEQYFGPGTRLTVT.

This clone is a singleton in its sample. The gene calls are TRBV7-8 and TRBJ2-7; D not certain. Trimming left V 1 base short and J 1 base short, with 8 bases between. The germline V gene has CDR1 SGHVS and CDR2 FQNEAQ. This CDR3 spans 14 amino acids. The CDR3 loop is CASSLVQASYEQYF. The CDR3 DNA is TGTGCCAGCAGCTTAGTTCAGGCGTCCTACGAGCAGTACTTC.

This chain links TRBV19 with TRBJ1-2, with 8 bases aligning to TRBD1. CDR1 and CDR2 from the germline V gene are LNHDA and SQIVND (reference sequence). The CDR3 runs to 16 residues. Germline trimming cut 7 bases from V and 1 base from J; bases unmatched to any gene: 11. CDR3: CASTINPDRDNYGYTF. The CDR3 bases are TGTGCCAGTACCATAAACCCGGACAGGGATAACTATGGCTACACCTTC.

The chain combines TRBV30 with TRBJ1-2; the match to TRBD1 covers 10 bases. The ends lost 3 bases at V and 3 bases at J; junction bases unmatched: 4. The CDR3 runs 14 residues. Germline CDR1 GTSNPN, CDR2 SVGIG (reference sequence). For the CDR3, the DNA is TGTGCCTGGAGCAGACAGGGGGCGGACTATGGCTACACCTTC. Protein: CAWSRQGADYGYTF.

The sample holds one count of this clone. The genes are TRBV12-1 and TRBJ2-1; the D call of TRBD2 is as the table states it, not checked on the DNA. TRBV12-1 is a pseudogene locus. The CDR3 spans 17 residues. The CDR3 DNA sequence: TGTGCCAGCAGCTTTGTCACCCTAGCGGGGGGTTACAATGAGCAGTTCTTC. It yields the protein CASSFVTLAGGYNEQFF.

The CDR3 is CASADGETQYF. The CDR3 nucleotides read TGTGCCAGCGCTGACGGGGAGACCCAGTACTTC. This chain uses TRBV6-5 with TRBJ2-5; D remains ambiguous. The CDR3 runs 11 residues. Trimming took off 8 bases at V and 5 bases at J, with 9 bases between the two ends. Per the germline V gene, CDR1 is MNHEY and CDR2 is SVGAGI.

This clone was counted a few times. The rearrangement uses TRBV29-1 and TRBJ1-1; possibly TRBD1 for D (5 bases). The V end was cut by 4 bases, the J end by 5 bases, with 14 bases between. The germline CDR1 and CDR2 sequences are SQVTM and ANQGSEA. The CDR3 runs to 13 residues. The CDR3 bases are TGCAGCGTTGTGGGGGGAACGGGGACTGAAGCTTTCTTT. It translates to CSVVGGTGTEAFF. Supplemented by reference TRBV29-1 and TRBJ1-1, the full variable domain reads SAVISQKPSRDICQRGTSLTIQCQVDSQVTMMFWYRQQPGQSLTLIATANQGSEATYESGFVIDKFPISRPNLTFSTLTVSNMSPEDSSIYLCSVVGGTGTEAFFGQGTRLTVV.

The chain joins TRBV6-2 or TRBV6-3 to TRBJ2-7; no reliable D call. Germline CDR1 MNHEY, CDR2 SVGEGT. The CDR3 has 14 amino acids. V lost 4 bases and J lost 0, with 10 bases in between. The CDR3 DNA sequence: TGTGCCAGCAGTTTCCAGACAAGCTCCTACGAGCAGTACTTC. Translation: CASSFQTSSYEQYF.

The chain carries TRBV28 and TRBJ2-7; D unresolved. The V gene's germline CDR1 is MDHEN and CDR2 SYDVKM. Trimming cost V 4 bases and J 5 bases, with 15 bases left between them. This CDR3 is built from 14 residues. The chain's CDR3 is CASSSPPLGHEQYF. The CDR3 region has the DNA TGTGCCAGCAGTTCCCCCCCGTTGGGCCACGAGCAGTACTTC.

The chain combines TRBV5-5 with TRBJ2-6; 8 nucleotides match TRBD1. V was pared by 4 bases and J by 2 bases, with 5 bases of the junction left unmatched. The CDR3 is made up of 16 amino acids. Germline V gives CDR1 SGHKS, CDR2 YYEKEE (reference sequence). The CDR3 DNA follows: TGTGCCAGCAGCGGGGGACAGGCGCCTGGGGCCAACGTCCTGACTTTC. Its translation: CASSGGQAPGANVLTF.

The rearrangement uses TRBV24-1 and TRBJ1-5, with a tentative D call TRBD1 (6 bases). Between the trimmed V and J ends, which lost 7 bases and 0 bases, there was a span of 27 bases. The CDR3 extends over 20 amino acids. Germline V CDR1 and CDR2: KGHDR, SFDVKD. The CDR3 nucleotides are TGTGCCACCAGGCCCCCGGACAGAGTTGATCAACCTTCTAGCAATCAGCCCCAGCATTTT. Translated, it gives CATRPPDRVDQPSSNQPQHF.

In this sample, this clone turned up once. This sequence joins TRBV19 and TRBJ2-1; 16 bases are a match to TRBD2. Germline CDR1 and CDR2: LNHDA and SQIVND (reference sequence). V was pared by 8 bases and J by 2 bases, with 12 bases of the junction left unmatched. CDR3 length: 19 amino acids. The CDR3 region has the DNA TGTGCCAGTGGAGGACTGGGACTAGCGGGAGGGCGGCCCTACAATGAGCAGTTCTTC. This gives the protein CASGGLGLAGGRPYNEQFF.

The DNA of the CDR3 is TGTGCCAGCAACCCCGGGACAGGTCTCCCAGCTTTCTTT. Protein product: CASNPGTGLPAFF. V and J are TRBV25-1 and TRBJ1-1; 8 nucleotides line up with TRBD1. CDR3 length: 13 amino acids. Trimming at V came to 7 bases and at J to 10 bases, leaving 11 bases not matched to a gene. Germline V gene lookup returns CDR1 MGHDK and CDR2 SYGVNS.

The J gene is TRBJ1-5, the V gene TRBV6-5; a possible D gene is TRBD1 (5 bases). The CDR3 sequence is 15 residues long. V shed 7 bases and J shed 3 bases, with 16 bases lying between them. Germline-derived CDR1 and CDR2 are MNHEY and SVGAGI. In DNA form, the CDR3 reads TGTGCCAGCACCAGCGGGACGGACCACAATCAGCCCCAGCATTTT. The encoded protein is CASTSGTDHNQPQHF.

The V call is TRBV6-5, the J call TRBJ2-5, with TRBD1 matching over 10 bases. CDR1 is MNHEY, CDR2 SVGAGI, per germline. The V gene end was trimmed by 8 bases and the J gene end by 5 bases; junction bases not matched to a gene: 11. The CDR3 runs 15 residues. CDR3 nucleotides: TGTGCCAGCTGTACTTCCGGGACAGGGGTCGAGACCCAGTACTTC. As protein: CASCTSGTGVETQYF.

In DNA, the CDR3 is TGCGCCAGCAGCCAGCCCGGGACAGGGCGAGGGACCCAGTACTTC. Protein sequence: CASSQPGTGRGTQYF. The genes are TRBV4-1 and TRBJ2-5, with 9 bases matching TRBD1. V lost 3 bases and J lost 7; bases outside the gene matches: 9. The CDR3 loop spans 15 amino acids. Germline V gene lookup returns CDR1 MGHRA and CDR2 YSYEKL.

This rearrangement joins TRBV4-2 to TRBJ1-1; D is undetermined. The CDR3 contains 15 residues. Trimming shortened V by 0 bases and J by 7 bases, and 15 bases separated the two germline ends. Germline values: CDR1 LGHNA, CDR2 YNFKEQ. CDR3 nucleotide sequence: TGTGCCAGCAGCCAAGATCAGGAGGCGGGATTTGAAGCTTTCTTT. Amino acids: CASSQDQEAGFEAFF.

The chain combines TRBV7-6 with TRBJ1-5, with D perhaps TRBD1 (5 bases). Trimming pared 5 bases from V and 3 bases from J, leaving 14 bases between. The germline CDR1 and CDR2 sequences are SGHVS and FNYEAQ. CDR3 length: 15 residues. The DNA of the CDR3 is TGTGCCAGCAGCCGCAACGGGGGGGACAATCAGCCCCAGCATTTT. Encoded protein: CASSRNGGDNQPQHF.

This clone was counted only a few times. The CDR3 sequence: CASSSQGIWGNQPQHF. The DNA of the CDR3 is TGTGCCAGCAGCTCTCAGGGGATTTGGGGCAATCAGCCCCAGCATTTT. The chain carries TRBV5-6 and TRBJ1-5; a weak D match, TRBD1 (6 bases). The V end was cut by 3 bases, the J end by 2 bases, with 15 bases between. The CDR3 totals 16 residues. The germline V gene has CDR1 SGHDT and CDR2 YYEEEE.

The chain combines TRBV30 with TRBJ2-5; D is perhaps TRBD2 (6 bases). Looked up from germline, CDR1 is GTSNPN and CDR2 is SVGIG (reference sequence). V gave up 7 bases and J gave up 3 bases, with 18 bases separating them. This CDR3 is built from 14 residues. As DNA, the CDR3 is TGTGCCTTCTTTGCGCGGGGTCTAGAAGAGACCCAGTACTTC. This codes for CAFFARGLEETQYF.

CDR3 amino acids: CASKQGGRRDTEAFF. The CDR3 region has the DNA TGTGCCAGCAAACAGGGGGGCCGCCGGGACACTGAAGCTTTCTTT. V is TRBV28 and J is TRBJ1-1; 8 positions agree with TRBD1. There are 15 residues in the CDR3. Germline V CDR1 and CDR2: MDHEN, SYDVKM. J lost 3 bases, V lost 7 bases, and 10 bases had no gene match.

The chain carries TRBV29-1 and TRBJ1-5, with no clear D. Per germline, CDR1 SQVTM and CDR2 ANQGSEA. Trimming took 0 bases from V and 6 from J, leaving 9 bases between them. The CDR3 extends over 13 amino acids. The CDR3 loop reads CSVEDVVGQPQHF. The CDR3 nucleotides read TGCAGCGTTGAAGATGTAGTTGGTCAGCCCCAGCATTTT.

The genes are TRBV3-1 (or the pseudogene TRBV3-2) and TRBJ2-5; 12 positions match TRBD2. This CDR3 spans 15 amino acids. V lost 5 bases and J lost 4; bases outside the gene matches: 5. Per the germline V gene, CDR1 is LGHDT and CDR2 is YNNKEL (reference sequence). Written as DNA, the CDR3 is TGTGCCAGCAGCGACCGACTAGCGGGAGCAGAGACCCAGTACTTC. Amino acid sequence: CASSDRLAGAETQYF.

This chain uses TRBV12-5 with TRBJ1-1; no reliable D call. V lost 2 bases to trimming and J lost 1 base, with 5 bases between them. CDR3 length: 13 residues. CDR1 LGHNT and CDR2 FRNRAP come from the germline V gene. CDR3 coding DNA: TGTGCTAGTGGTTTGTCGGGGAACACTGAAGCTTTCTTT. Translating gives CASGLSGNTEAFF.

V usage is TRBV11-3 and J usage is TRBJ2-4, with TRBD2 as a possible D gene (6 bases). V was cut by 4 bases and J by 6 bases, with 13 bases left in between. The CDR3 consists of 14 residues. CDR1 SGHNT and CDR2 YENEEA come from the germline V gene. CDR3 region: CASSSGWEANIQYF. The CDR3 DNA reads as TGTGCCAGCAGCTCAGGGTGGGAGGCAAACATTCAGTACTTC.

The CDR3 DNA reads as TGTGCCAGCACCCCGGGGGGGTTCCCAGATACGCAGTATTTT. Its translation: CASTPGGFPDTQYF. The chain couples TRBV28 to TRBJ2-3; 8 bases are shared with TRBD2. Germline-derived CDR1 and CDR2 are MDHEN and SYDVKM. Germline trimming cut 7 bases from V and 4 bases from J; bases unmatched to any gene: 7. This CDR3 comprises 14 residues.

The chain recombines TRBV10-2 with TRBJ2-5; D uncertain. V was cut by 6 bases and J by 6 bases, with 14 bases left in between. The CDR3 extends over 13 amino acids. The germline V gene has CDR1 WSHSY and CDR2 SAAADI. The DNA for the CDR3 is TGCGCCAGCAGGCTAGAGGTGATGAAGACCCAGTACTTC. As protein: CASRLEVMKTQYF.

J is TRBJ1-6 and V is TRBV6-1; D might be TRBD1 (5 bases). The CDR3 is made up of 17 amino acids. Germline CDR1 MNHNS, CDR2 SASEGT. V gave up 2 bases and J gave up 8 bases, with 19 bases separating them. CDR3: CASSEFRSGRRDSPLHF. The DNA for the CDR3 is TGTGCCAGCAGTGAATTTAGGTCAGGGAGGCGGGATTCACCCCTCCACTTT.

The chain is built from TRBV18 and TRBJ1-6, with D uncertain. The CDR3 consists of 12 residues. Germline V gene sequence: CDR1 KGHSH, CDR2 LQKENI. V shed 2 bases and J shed 10 bases, with 6 bases lying between them. CDR3 residues: CASSPGESPLHF. The CDR3 nucleotides are TGTGCCAGCTCACCAGGGGAGTCACCCCTCCACTTT.